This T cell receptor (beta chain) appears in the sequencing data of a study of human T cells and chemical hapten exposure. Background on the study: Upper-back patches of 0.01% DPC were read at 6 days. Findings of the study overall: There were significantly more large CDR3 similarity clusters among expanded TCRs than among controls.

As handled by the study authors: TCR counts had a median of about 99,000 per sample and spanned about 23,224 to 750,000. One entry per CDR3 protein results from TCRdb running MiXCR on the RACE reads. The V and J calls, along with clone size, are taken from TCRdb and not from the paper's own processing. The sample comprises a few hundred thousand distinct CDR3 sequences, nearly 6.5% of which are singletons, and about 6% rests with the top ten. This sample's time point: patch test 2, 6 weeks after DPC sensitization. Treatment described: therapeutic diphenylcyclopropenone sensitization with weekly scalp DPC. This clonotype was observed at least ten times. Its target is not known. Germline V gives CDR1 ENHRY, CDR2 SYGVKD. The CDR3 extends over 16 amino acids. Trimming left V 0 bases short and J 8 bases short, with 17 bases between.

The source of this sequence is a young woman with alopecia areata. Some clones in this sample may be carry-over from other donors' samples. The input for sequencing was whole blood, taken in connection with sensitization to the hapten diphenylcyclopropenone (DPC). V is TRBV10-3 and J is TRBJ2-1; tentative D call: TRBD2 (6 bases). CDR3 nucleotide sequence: TGTGCCATCAGTGAGTCGACGGGGGTCCGATCGGATGAGCAGTTCTTC. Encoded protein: CAISESTGVRSDEQFF.